What follows are 16 T cell receptor beta chains derived from one specimen sequenced in a study of blood T cell repertoires in COVID-19. Generated by immunoSEQ multiplex PCR, the TCRdb table keeps only in-frame clones and is missing some. Seen here are about 190,000 clones, roughly 90% observed once, and the top ten hold 0.5% to 0.75%. Sequenced material: peripheral blood. The receptors were gathered from a man aged 50 to 59 with acute or convalescent COVID-19.

The rearrangement joins TRBV6-5 to TRBJ1-2, with TRBD1 matching 11 bases. The CDR3 is made up of 15 amino acids. Germline CDR1 MNHEY, CDR2 SVGAGI. Losses at the gene ends were 6 bases for V and 5 bases for J; bases not matched to a gene: 8. The CDR3 region is CASSRGQGAGYGYTF. The CDR3 nucleotides read TGTGCCAGCAGCCGAGGACAGGGGGCTGGATATGGCTACACCTTC.

V is TRBV5-4 and J is TRBJ1-2; no clear D gene. The CDR3 has 15 amino acids. CDR1 is SGHNT and CDR2 is YYREEE in the germline V gene (reference sequence). Trimming took off 0 bases at V and 7 bases at J, with 16 bases between the two ends. CDR3: CASSLGRVEGFGYTF. The DNA of the CDR3 is TGTGCCAGCAGCTTGGGGCGTGTTGAGGGCTTTGGCTACACCTTC.

V and J are TRBV18 and TRBJ2-3, with a possible D match to TRBD2 (7 bases). This CDR3 is 18 amino acids long. V lost 1 base and J lost 3, with 20 bases in between. Germline values: CDR1 KGHSH, CDR2 LQKENI. Here the CDR3 reads CASSPRYPGAGETDTQYF. The CDR3 nucleotides are TGTGCCAGCTCACCACGATACCCAGGGGCGGGAGAGACAGATACGCAGTATTTT.

The rearrangement uses TRBV5-4 and TRBJ2-7; D perhaps matches TRBD2 (7 bases). The V and J ends lost 0 bases and 3 bases respectively, with 13 bases between them. There are 15 residues in the CDR3. Germline V CDR1 and CDR2: SGHNT, YYREEE (reference sequence). Written as DNA, the CDR3 is TGTGCCAGCAGCTTGGAGGGGGGGAGGGACTACGAGCAGTACTTC. This gives the protein CASSLEGGRDYEQYF.

V is TRBV11-2 and J is TRBJ1-2, with D possibly TRBD1 on 5 matching bases. The V gene lost 0 bases and the J gene lost 5 bases, with 13 bases spanning the gap. The CDR3 is made up of 15 amino acids. CDR1 and CDR2 (germline): SGHAT, FQNNGV. The CDR3 protein is CASSLDTGVPYGYTF. The CDR3 DNA follows: TGTGCCAGCAGCTTAGATACGGGGGTCCCTTATGGCTACACCTTC.

This rearrangement joins TRBV12-3 or TRBV12-4 to TRBJ1-5, with TRBD1 as a possible D gene (5 bases). The CDR3 contains 13 residues. Between the trimmed V and J ends, which lost 3 bases and 9 bases, there was a span of 12 bases. CDR3 amino acids: CASSLGQHPPQHF. The CDR3 region has the DNA TGTGCCAGCAGTTTGGGGCAACATCCGCCCCAGCATTTT.

The V call is TRBV6-5, the J call TRBJ2-7, with D possibly TRBD2 on 5 matching bases. V lost 6 bases and J 7 bases, leaving 10 bases between the germline ends. Germline CDR1 and CDR2: MNHEY and SVGAGI. The CDR3 is 11 amino acids. The CDR3 sequence: CASRVRGEQYF. The DNA for the CDR3 is TGTGCCAGCAGAGTAAGAGGGGAGCAGTACTTC.

This clone has a single count. The V call is TRBV20-1, the J call TRBJ2-3; TRBD1 aligns across 7 bases. This CDR3 comprises 11 residues. V lost 7 bases to trimming and J lost 3 bases; unmatched junction nucleotides: 1. Germline loops: CDR1 DFQATT, CDR2 SNEGSKA (reference sequence). CDR3 protein: CSVGQTDTQYF. As DNA, the CDR3 is TGCAGTGTGGGACAGACAGATACGCAGTATTTT.

This chain connects TRBV30 to TRBJ2-1, with D maybe TRBD1 (5 bases). CDR1 is GTSNPN, CDR2 SVGIG, per germline (reference sequence). Trimming took off 1 base at V and 2 bases at J, with 9 bases between the two ends. CDR3 length: 14 residues. The CDR3, as DNA: TGTGCCTGGAGTGAGGCAGGGACCTACAATGAGCAGTTCTTC. Its protein is CAWSEAGTYNEQFF. Drawing the rest from reference TRBV30 and TRBJ2-1, the complete variable domain is SQTIHQWPATLVQPVGSPLSLECTVEGTSNPNLYWYRQAAGRGLQLLFYSVGIGQISSEVPQNLSASRPQDRQFILSSKKLLLSDSGFYLCAWSEAGTYNEQFFGPGTRLTVL.

This sequence joins TRBV4-1 and TRBJ2-1; unclear D gene. The germline CDR1 and CDR2 sequences are MGHRA and YSYEKL. The CDR3 consists of 13 residues. V was shortened by 2 bases and J by 7 bases, with 9 bases between the two germline ends. As DNA, the CDR3 is TGCGCCAGCAGCCAATTCGACGGGAATGAGCAGTTCTTC. This encodes CASSQFDGNEQFF.

This chain joins TRBV19 and TRBJ1-1, with D possibly matching TRBD1 (5 bases). This CDR3 spans 12 amino acids. V dropped 6 bases and J dropped 1 base, with 6 bases sitting between them. Germline lookup yields CDR1 LNHDA and CDR2 SQIVND (reference sequence). The CDR3 sequence is CASRGGNTEAFF. CDR3 bases: TGTGCCAGTAGGGGGGGGAACACTGAAGCTTTCTTT.

The chain recombines TRBV5-1 with TRBJ1-2, with D maybe TRBD1 (6 bases). The germline CDR1 and CDR2 sequences are SGHRS and YFSETQ. Between the trimmed V and J ends, which lost 0 bases and 7 bases, there was a span of 10 bases. The CDR3 has 13 amino acids. CDR3 bases: TGCGCCAGCAGCTTGGATGGACAGACTGGCTACACCTTC. Translation gives CASSLDGQTGYTF.

This chain links TRBV27 with TRBJ1-1, with TRBD1 as a possible D gene (6 bases). With 5 bases removed from V and 2 bases from J, the gap between germline ends came to 12 bases. Germline values: CDR1 MNHEY, CDR2 SMNVEV (reference sequence). This CDR3 is 14 amino acids long. The CDR3 here is CASSQSTGNTEAFF. The CDR3 DNA is TGTGCCAGCAGTCAATCGACAGGAAACACTGAAGCTTTCTTT.

The gene calls are TRBV5-8 and TRBJ2-7; 8 nucleotides line up with TRBD1. The junction had 12 bases not matched to a gene; V was cut back by 4 bases and J by 3 bases. CDR3 length: 16 amino acids. Germline V gene lookup returns CDR1 SGHTS and CDR2 YDEGEE. The CDR3 sequence: CASSPTRQGYLYEQYV. In nucleotides, the CDR3 is TGTGCCAGCAGCCCAACCCGACAGGGGTACCTCTACGAGCAGTACGTC.

The sample holds one count of this clone. The chain has TRBV24-1 and TRBJ1-4; TRBD1 matches at 8 bases. The junction had 5 bases not matched to a gene; V was cut back by 4 bases and J by 8 bases. Germline V gene lookup returns CDR1 KGHDR and CDR2 SFDVKD. The CDR3 sequence is 14 residues long. The CDR3 region is CATSDRQGSEKLFF. As DNA, the CDR3 is TGTGCCACCAGTGACCGACAGGGGTCGGAAAAACTGTTTTTT.

This chain links TRBV2 with TRBJ1-5; D not resolved. Germline CDR1 is SNHLY and CDR2 is FYNNEI. CDR3 length equals 13 residues. Trimming took off 1 base at V and 7 bases at J, with 8 bases between the two ends. In DNA form, the CDR3 reads TGTGCCAGCAGTGAAGGGAGGTTCCAGCCCCAGCATTTT. Protein: CASSEGRFQPQHF.